This T cell receptor beta chain is from a study of CD8 T cells in Susac syndrome (dated by TCRdb to the late 2010s). In terms of the full investigation: Of the Susac syndrome patients who were sequenced, roughly eight were in clinical remission while about six had clinically active disease. Clonality of the CD8+ T cell repertoire was compared between more than 10 healthy donors, approximately 14 Susac syndrome patients and about 15 multiple sclerosis patients. Repertoire sequencing was used to test whether CD8+ T cell activation and differentiation in Susac syndrome was antigen driven. At blood withdrawal, Susac syndrome patients were either therapy-naive, taking corticosteroids (in some cases with IVIg as well), or taking IVIg alone.

RNA was extracted using the RNeasy kit, and about 0.45 to 1 ug of the RNA was reverse transcribed with random hexamers. The immunoSEQ multiplex PCR assay, covering 54 Vbeta and 13 Jbeta segments, was used to amplify TCR beta CDR3 regions. PCR amplification bias was corrected using a synthetic template baseline for primer optimization and computational correction. As for the authors' bioinformatics: Reads were annotated to V, D and J genes according to IMGT and were analyzed with immunoSEQ Analyzer, with only productive sequences retained. Clonality was calculated as one minus the Shannon entropy normalized by log2 of the number of productive unique sequences. Public and private clones were assessed among the 100 most prevalent clones of each patient and control. A clone was defined as Susac-specific if it was absent from the healthy and MS cohorts, from around 960 published viral clones and from other ImmuneACCESS disease sequences. TCRdb applied fastp at Q25 and MiXCR to the public reads, then kept only in-frame beta chains. Each CDR3 protein gets just one entry, which takes the most common genes and DNA from the rows behind it. These V and J calls originate from TCRdb's pipeline instead of the authors' own analysis. This sample is represented by about 150,000 distinct CDR3 sequences; around 93% of them were singletons. The ten most abundant clones make up around 0.2% of the sample.

The CDR3 runs 13 residues from the cysteine to the phenylalanine. This entry keeps only the CDR3 DNA: 39 bases, framed from base 1. Relative to germline, V is 0 bases shorter and J is 9 bases shorter, with 10 bases between their ends. The germline V gene encodes CDR1 SGHDT and CDR2 YYEEEE. In the case of this clonotype: No cognate antigen has been identified for it. Nothing much larger sits one base from this clone, and base qualities are not available.

Peripheral blood CD8+ and CD4+ T cells from healthy donors, Susac syndrome patients and multiple sclerosis patients were profiled by high-throughput TCR beta sequencing. The Susac syndrome patients fulfilled recently defined diagnostic criteria for either definite or probable disease. CD8+ TEMRA cells were enriched by FACS, while bulk CD8+ and CD4+ T cells were purified by magnetic negative isolation. Blood was collected in EDTA tubes and processed within 24 hours, with PBMCs isolated through density gradient centrifugation. PBMCs intended for TCR sequencing were frozen in liquid nitrogen and were later thawed in a 37 degrees C water bath. A purity of at least 90% was achieved for sorted or isolated CD4+, CD8+ and CD8+ TEMRA cells. On the study overall, not on this receptor specifically: Susac syndrome CD8+ repertoires showed clonal expansion, highest in CD8+ TEMRA cells and greater in clinically active than remitting patients. The TCR sequencing and HLA analysis was acknowledged to have included a relatively small number of individuals. In the total CD8+ and CD8+ TEMRA repertoires, approximately 16 and five Susac-specific public clones, respectively, were identified.

Here the chain combines TRBV5-6 and TRBJ1-5, and perhaps TRBD1 as D gene, on 5 matching bases. Sample: CD8+ T cells from PBMCs. The TCR comes from a human donor with Susac syndrome. The DNA is as follows: TGTGCCAGCAGCTTGGGAGGGGCCCGGCCCCAGCATTTT. Its amino acids are CASSLGGARPQHF.